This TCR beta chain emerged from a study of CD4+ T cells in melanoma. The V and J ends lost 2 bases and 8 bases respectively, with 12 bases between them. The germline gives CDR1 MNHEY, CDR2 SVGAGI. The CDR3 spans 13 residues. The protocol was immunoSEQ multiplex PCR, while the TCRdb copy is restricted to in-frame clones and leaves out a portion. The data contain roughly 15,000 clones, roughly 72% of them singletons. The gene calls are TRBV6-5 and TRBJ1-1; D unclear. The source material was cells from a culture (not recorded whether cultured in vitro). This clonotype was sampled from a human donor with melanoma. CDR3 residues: CASSYRGFGEAFF. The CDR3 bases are TGTGCCAGCAGTTACCGGGGTTTCGGCGAAGCTTTCTTT.